The sequence of this T cell receptor beta chain was determined in a study of regulatory T cells in long-lasting Graves disease. For TCR beta, libraries came from iRepertoire HTBI primers and Arm-PCR of CDR3 regions. In TCRdb, the multiplex PCR reads were re-called with MiXCR into one record per CDR3 protein. This repertoire shows roughly 560,000 distinct CDR3 sequences, around 12% found once; its top ten account for around 9.3%. Germline values: CDR1 MNHEY, CDR2 SVGEGT. This CDR3 has 19 residues. V lost 5 bases and J 2 bases, leaving 28 bases between the germline ends. This sample's time point: newly diagnosed GD, antithyroid drugs for less than 3 months. Extracted PBMC RNA gave rise to the TCR library. The source of the patients was an endocrinology department in Xi'an, China. Only a few counts were recorded for this clonotype. These data were also filed under a second study, of T cells in Graves' hyperthyroidism and ophthalmopathy.

The chain recombines TRBV6-2 or TRBV6-3 with TRBJ2-7, with D perhaps assigned TRBD1 or TRBD2 (6 bases each). Source: peripheral blood mononuclear cells (PBMCs), taken at new diagnosis, from a patient treated with antithyroid drugs. The TCR sequence derives from a woman aged 30 to 39 with Graves disease. Here the CDR3 reads CASSPTLSRGQISTYEQYF. CDR3 DNA: TGTGCCAGCAGTCCGACCCTCTCACGGGGGCAAATTTCGACCTACGAGCAGTACTTC.